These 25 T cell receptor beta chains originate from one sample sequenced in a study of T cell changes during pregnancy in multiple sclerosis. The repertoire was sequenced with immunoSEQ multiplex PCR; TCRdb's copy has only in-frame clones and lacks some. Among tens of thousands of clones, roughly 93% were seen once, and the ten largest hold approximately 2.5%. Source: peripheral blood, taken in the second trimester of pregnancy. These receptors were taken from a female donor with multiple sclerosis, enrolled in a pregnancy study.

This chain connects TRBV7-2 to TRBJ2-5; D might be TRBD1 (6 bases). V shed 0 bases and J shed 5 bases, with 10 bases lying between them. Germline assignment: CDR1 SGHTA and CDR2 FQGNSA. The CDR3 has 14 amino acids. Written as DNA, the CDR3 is TGTGCCAGCAGCTTAGCGGGGGCCGGGGAGACCCAGTACTTC. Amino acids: CASSLAGAGETQYF. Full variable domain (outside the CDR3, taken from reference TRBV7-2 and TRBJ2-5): GAGVSQSPSNKVTEKGKDVELRCDPISGHTALYWYRQSLGQGLEFLIYFQGNSAPDKSGLPSDRFSAERTGGSVSTLTIQRTQQEDSAVYLCASSLAGAGETQYFGPGTRLLVL.

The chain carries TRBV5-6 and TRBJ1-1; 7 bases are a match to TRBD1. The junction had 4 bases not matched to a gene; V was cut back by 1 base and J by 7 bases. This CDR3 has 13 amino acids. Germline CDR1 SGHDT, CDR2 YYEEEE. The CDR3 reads CASSLIGTVEAFF. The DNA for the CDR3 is TGTGCCAGCAGCTTGATTGGGACAGTTGAAGCTTTCTTT.

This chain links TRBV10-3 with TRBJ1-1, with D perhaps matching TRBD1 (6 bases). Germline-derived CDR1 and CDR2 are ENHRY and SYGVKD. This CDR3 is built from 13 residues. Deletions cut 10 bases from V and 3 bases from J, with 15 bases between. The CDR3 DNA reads TGTGCCACTACCGACAGGTCGGACACTGAAGCTTTCTTT. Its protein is CATTDRSDTEAFF.

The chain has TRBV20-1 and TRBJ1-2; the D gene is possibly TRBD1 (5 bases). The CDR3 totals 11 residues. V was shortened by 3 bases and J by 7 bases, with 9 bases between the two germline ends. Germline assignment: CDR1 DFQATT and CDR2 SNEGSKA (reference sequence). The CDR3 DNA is TGCAGTGCTAGTTTAGGGGTTGGCTACACCTTC. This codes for CSASLGVGYTF.

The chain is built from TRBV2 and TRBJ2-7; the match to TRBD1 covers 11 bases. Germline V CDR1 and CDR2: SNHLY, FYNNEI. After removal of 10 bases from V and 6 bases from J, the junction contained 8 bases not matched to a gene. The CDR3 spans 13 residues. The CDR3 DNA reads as TGTGCCACCCAGGGGGGGACAGGGGGCGAGCAGTACTTC. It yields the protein CATQGGTGGEQYF.

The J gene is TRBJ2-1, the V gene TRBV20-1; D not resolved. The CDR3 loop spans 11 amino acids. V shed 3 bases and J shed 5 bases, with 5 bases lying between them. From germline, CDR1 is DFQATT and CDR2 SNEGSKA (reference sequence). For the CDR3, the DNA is TGCAGTGCTAGTCAGAACAATGAGCAGTTCTTC. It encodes CSASQNNEQFF.

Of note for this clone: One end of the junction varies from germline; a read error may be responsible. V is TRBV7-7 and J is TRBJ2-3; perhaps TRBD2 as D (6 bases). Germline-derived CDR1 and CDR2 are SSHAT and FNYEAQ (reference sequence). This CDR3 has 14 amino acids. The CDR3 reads CASSLGQGGDTQYF. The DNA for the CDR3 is TGTGCTAGCAGCTTAGGCCAGGGAGGAGATACGCAGTATTTT.

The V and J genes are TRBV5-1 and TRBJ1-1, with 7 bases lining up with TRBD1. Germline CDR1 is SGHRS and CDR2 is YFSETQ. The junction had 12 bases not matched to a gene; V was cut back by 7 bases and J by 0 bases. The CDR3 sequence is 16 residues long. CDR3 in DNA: TGCGCCAGCCGGTCAGGACAGGCCGCCTTGAACACTGAAGCTTTCTTT. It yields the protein CASRSGQAALNTEAFF. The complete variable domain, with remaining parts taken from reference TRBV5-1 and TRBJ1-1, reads KAGVTQTPRYLIKTRGQQVTLSCSPISGHRSVSWYQQTPGQGLQFLFEYFSETQRNKGNFPGRFSGRQFSNSRSEMNVSTLELGDSALYLCASRSGQAALNTEAFFGQGTRLTVV.

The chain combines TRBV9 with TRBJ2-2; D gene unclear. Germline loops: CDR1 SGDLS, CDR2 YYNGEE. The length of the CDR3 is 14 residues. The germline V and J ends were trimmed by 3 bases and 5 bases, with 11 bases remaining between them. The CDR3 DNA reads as TGTGCCAGCAGCGCCGGCGGCATTACCGGGGAGCTGTTTTTT. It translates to CASSAGGITGELFF.

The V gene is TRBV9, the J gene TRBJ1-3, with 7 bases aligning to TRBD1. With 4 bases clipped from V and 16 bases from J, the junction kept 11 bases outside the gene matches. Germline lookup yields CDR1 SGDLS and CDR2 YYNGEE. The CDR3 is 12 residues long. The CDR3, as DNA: TGTGCCAGCAGCACGCGGACAGGCCAAGTCTATTTT. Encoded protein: CASSTRTGQVYF.

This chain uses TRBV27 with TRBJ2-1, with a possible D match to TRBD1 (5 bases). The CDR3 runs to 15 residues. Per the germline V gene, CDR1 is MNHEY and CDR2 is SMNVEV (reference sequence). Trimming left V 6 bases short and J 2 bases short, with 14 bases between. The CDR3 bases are TGTGCCAGCAGATTACAGGCCATCCCCTACAATGAGCAGTTCTTC. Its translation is CASRLQAIPYNEQFF.

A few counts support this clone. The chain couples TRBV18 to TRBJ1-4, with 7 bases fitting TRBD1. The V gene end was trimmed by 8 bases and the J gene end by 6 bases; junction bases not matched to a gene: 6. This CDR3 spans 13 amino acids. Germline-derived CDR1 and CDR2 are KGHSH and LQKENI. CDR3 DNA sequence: TGTGCCAGCCGGGACAGAGGGGATGAAAAACTGTTTTTT. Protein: CASRDRGDEKLFF.

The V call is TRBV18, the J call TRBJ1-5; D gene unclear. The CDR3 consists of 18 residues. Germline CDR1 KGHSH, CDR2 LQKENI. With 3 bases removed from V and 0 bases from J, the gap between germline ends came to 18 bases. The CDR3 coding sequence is TGTGCCAGCTCACCCATGCGATTACTCTCCTATAGCAATCAGCCCCAGCATTTT. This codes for CASSPMRLLSYSNQPQHF.

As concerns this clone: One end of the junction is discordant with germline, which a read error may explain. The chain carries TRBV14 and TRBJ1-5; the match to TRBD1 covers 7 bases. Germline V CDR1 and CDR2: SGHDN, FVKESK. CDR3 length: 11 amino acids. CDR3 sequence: CPRGGDKPQHF. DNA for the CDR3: TGCCCGCGAGGGGGCGATAAGCCCCAGCATTTT.

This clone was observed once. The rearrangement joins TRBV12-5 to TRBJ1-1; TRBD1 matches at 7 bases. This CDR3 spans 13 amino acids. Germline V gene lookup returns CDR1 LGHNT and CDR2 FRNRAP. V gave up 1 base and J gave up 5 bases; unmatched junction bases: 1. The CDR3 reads CASGLEQGTEAFF. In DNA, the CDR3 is TGTGCTAGTGGTTTGGAACAGGGGACTGAAGCTTTCTTT.

CDR3 protein: CASSLNPRQGEGKNIQYF. Written as DNA, the CDR3 is TGCGCCAGCAGCTTGAACCCCCGACAGGGAGAGGGCAAAAACATTCAGTACTTC. This rearrangement joins TRBV5-1 to TRBJ2-4, with 7 bases lining up with TRBD1. J gave up 3 bases and V 1 base, and 13 bases lay outside the gene matches. This CDR3 is 18 amino acids long. The germline CDR1 and CDR2 sequences are SGHRS and YFSETQ.

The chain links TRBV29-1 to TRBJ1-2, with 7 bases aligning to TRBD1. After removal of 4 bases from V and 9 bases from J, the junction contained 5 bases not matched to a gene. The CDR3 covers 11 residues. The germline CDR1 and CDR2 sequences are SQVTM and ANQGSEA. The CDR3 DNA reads TGCAGCGTTGCCGCCAGGGGGAGCTACACCTTC. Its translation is CSVAARGSYTF.

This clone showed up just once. The CDR3 DNA follows: TGTGCCAGCAGTTACTCATTGTCCTACCCAAAGCAGTTCTTC. This encodes CASSYSLSYPKQFF. The chain combines TRBV6-5 with TRBJ2-1; D remains ambiguous. Deletions cut 0 bases from V and 11 bases from J, with 14 bases between. Germline V gene lookup returns CDR1 MNHEY and CDR2 SVGAGI. The CDR3 runs 14 residues.

CDR3 loop: CASRPYPSTEAFF. Written as DNA, the CDR3 is TGTGCCAGCCGCCCCTATCCAAGCACTGAAGCTTTCTTT. This sequence joins TRBV18 and TRBJ1-1; no firm D call. V was pared by 8 bases and J by 4 bases, with 14 bases between. Germline CDR1 is KGHSH and CDR2 is LQKENI. The CDR3 runs to 13 residues.

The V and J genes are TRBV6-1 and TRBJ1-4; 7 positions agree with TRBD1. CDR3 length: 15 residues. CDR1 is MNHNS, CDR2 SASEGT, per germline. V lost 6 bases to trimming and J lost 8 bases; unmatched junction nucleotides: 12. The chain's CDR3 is CASRSISGTVEKLFF. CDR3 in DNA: TGTGCCAGCAGATCAATTTCCGGGACAGTCGAAAAACTGTTTTTT.

CDR3: CASSSSSSYEQYF. DNA of the CDR3: TGTGCCAGCAGTAGTTCGAGCTCCTACGAGCAGTACTTC. V usage is TRBV25-1 and J usage is TRBJ2-7, with D unclear. This CDR3 contains 13 residues. Germline assignment: CDR1 MGHDK and CDR2 SYGVNS. V lost 5 bases and J lost 0, with 8 bases in between.

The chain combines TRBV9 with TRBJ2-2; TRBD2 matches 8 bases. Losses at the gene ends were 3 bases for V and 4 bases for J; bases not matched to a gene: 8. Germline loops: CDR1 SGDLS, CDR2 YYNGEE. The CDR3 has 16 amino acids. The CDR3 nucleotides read TGTGCCAGCAGCGCCCGGGAGGGCCCGGGCACCGGGGAGCTGTTTTTT. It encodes CASSAREGPGTGELFF.

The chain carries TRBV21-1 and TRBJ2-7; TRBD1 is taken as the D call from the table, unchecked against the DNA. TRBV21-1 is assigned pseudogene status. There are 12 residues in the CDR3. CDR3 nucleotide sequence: TGTGCCAGCAGCACAAGGGGCCGCGAGCAGTACTTC. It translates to CASSTRGREQYF.

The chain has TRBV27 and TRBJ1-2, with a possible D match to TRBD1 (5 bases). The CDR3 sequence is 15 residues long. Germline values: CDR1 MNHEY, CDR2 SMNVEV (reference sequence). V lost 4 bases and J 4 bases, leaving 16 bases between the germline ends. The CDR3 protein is CASSYLHGGSYGYTF. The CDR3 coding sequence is TGTGCCAGCAGTTACCTCCACGGGGGGTCCTATGGCTACACCTTC.

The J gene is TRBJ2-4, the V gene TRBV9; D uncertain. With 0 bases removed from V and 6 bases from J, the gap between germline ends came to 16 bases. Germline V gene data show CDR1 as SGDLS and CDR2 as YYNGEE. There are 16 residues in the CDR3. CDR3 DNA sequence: TGTGCCAGCAGCGTAGCTGGCCGTCACCCAGGAAACATTCAGTACTTC. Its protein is CASSVAGRHPGNIQYF.